This T cell receptor (beta chain) was sequenced during a study of T-cell reconstitution after alpha-beta-depleted transplantation in children. This clonotype was observed at least ten times. The library targeted TCRbeta and was prepared with unique molecular identifiers. TCRdb re-called the PCR reads through MiXCR, storing one row per CDR3 protein. The sample records under 300,000 distinct CDR3 sequences, around 9.7% being singletons. The CDR3 runs 16 residues. In germline, CDR1 is SGHRS, CDR2 YFSETQ. J gave up 10 bases and V 4 bases, and 13 bases lay outside the gene matches. The source of this sequence is a human donor who donated a stem cell graft to a child with SCID. The chain couples TRBV5-1 to TRBJ1-6; TRBD1 agrees at 8 bases. This specimen was PBMCs from the stem cell graft donor, taken from the stem cell graft. CDR3 residues: CASSPGSRGPGSPLHF. The DNA of the CDR3 is TGCGCCAGCAGCCCGGGCAGCAGGGGGCCAGGCTCACCCCTCCACTTT.